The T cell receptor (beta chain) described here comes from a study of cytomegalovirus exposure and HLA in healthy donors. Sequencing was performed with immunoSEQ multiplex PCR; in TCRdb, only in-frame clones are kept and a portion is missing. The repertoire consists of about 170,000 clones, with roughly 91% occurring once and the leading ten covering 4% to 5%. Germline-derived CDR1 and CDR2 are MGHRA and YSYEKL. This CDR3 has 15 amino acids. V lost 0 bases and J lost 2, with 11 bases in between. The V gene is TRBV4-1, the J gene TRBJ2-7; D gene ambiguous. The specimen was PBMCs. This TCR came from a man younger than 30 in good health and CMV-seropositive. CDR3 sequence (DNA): TGCGCCAGCAGCCAAGATCCTGGCCTTGCCTACGAGCAGTACTTC. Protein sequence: CASSQDPGLAYEQYF.